This note documents a single T cell receptor beta chain sequence. The sample belongs to a study of blood T cell repertoires in COVID-19. Study-wide background: COVID-19 samples from acute and convalescent phases originated in the United States, Italy and Spain. T cells, B-cell-depleted T cells, or PBMCs supplied cDNA or gDNA.

Original data processing: Estimates of nucleated cell counts were drawn from the amplification of reference gene primers. The protocol was immunoSEQ multiplex PCR, while the TCRdb copy is restricted to in-frame clones and leaves out a portion. V and J calls and clone size are given by that table; D and trimming were obtained from the DNA. The profile covers 150,000 to 200,000 clones, with 75% to 85% appearing a single time and approximately 10% taken by the ten largest. Germline CDR1 and CDR2: MNHEY and SVGAGI. Trimming shortened V by 7 bases and J by 5 bases, and 14 bases separated the two germline ends. This CDR3 has 13 residues.

The clonotype originates from a human donor in a cohort sampled during active COVID-19. Source material: peripheral blood. V usage is TRBV6-5 and J usage is TRBJ1-1; TRBD1 is a possible D gene (5 bases). The CDR3 nucleotides read TGTGCCAGCAAAGACAGCACGAGGACTGAAGCTTTCTTT. Translated: CASKDSTRTEAFF.